This TCR beta chain stems from a study of Tregs in tolerant kidney transplant recipients. TCRdb keeps only in-frame clones here, not all; method: immunoSEQ multiplex PCR. The sample records tens of thousands of clones, roughly 98% being singletons. CD4+CD25+CD127- Tregs, CD4+CD25- non-Tregs, CD4 and CD8 cells were sorted. Germline trimming cut 1 base from V and 8 bases from J; bases unmatched to any gene: 4. This CDR3 comprises 14 residues. In germline, CDR1 is SGHAT, CDR2 FQDESV (reference sequence). The chain has TRBV11-1 and TRBJ1-2; 10 bases are shared with TRBD1. The sequence was collected from a human donor who received a combined kidney and bone marrow transplant. The sequencing used CD4+ T cells from blood, collected before the transplant. Here the CDR3 reads CASSLDGTGAGYTF. For the CDR3, the DNA is TGTGCCAGCAGCTTAGACGGGACAGGGGCCGGCTACACCTTC.